The rows below give T cell receptor beta chains drawn from one sample of a study of cytotoxic CD8 clonotypes in ibrutinib-treated CLL. Clones were sequenced by immunoSEQ multiplex PCR, and TCRdb holds only the in-frame ones, with some missing. Of 330,000 or so clones in the sample, roughly 67% were seen once. Sample: PBMCs, taken after 36 months of ibrutinib treatment. Receptor source: a human donor with chronic lymphocytic leukemia. CDR3s include the opening cysteine and the closing phenylalanine or tryptophan. Each record gives: V gene, J gene, D gene, clone size, CDR3 protein, CDR3 DNA. D genes are given only for firm matches. Clone size is shown for a subset of rows, as once, few, many or a class of expanded clone.

TRBV7-6,TRBJ2-7,TRBD1,few,CASSPGTGFHEQYF,TGTGCCAGCAGCCCCGGGACAGGGTTCCACGAGCAGTACTTC
TRBV6-5,TRBJ1-6,NA,NA,CASSSPGDRSPLHF,TGTGCCAGCAGTTCCCCAGGGGATCGTTCACCCCTCCACTTT
TRBV6-6,TRBJ2-5,TRBD1,NA,CASSPDRDQETQYF,TGTGCCAGCAGCCCTGACAGGGACCAAGAGACCCAGTACTTC
TRBV27,TRBJ2-1,TRBD2,NA,CASSNLWTSGRDNYNEQFF,TGTGCCAGCAGTAACCTTTGGACTAGCGGGAGGGATAACTACAATGAGCAGTTCTTC
TRBV9,TRBJ2-3,TRBD2,NA,CASSVASGGTDTQYF,TGTGCCAGCAGCGTAGCTAGCGGGGGGACAGATACGCAGTATTTT
TRBV5-1,TRBJ2-7,TRBD1,few,CASSWDGQGLEQYF,TGCGCCAGCAGCTGGGATGGACAGGGCCTCGAGCAGTACTTC
TRBV5-1,TRBJ1-1,NA,NA,CASSPGAGTLLSTEAFF,TGCGCCAGCAGCCCTGGCGCCGGGACATTATTAAGCACTGAAGCTTTCTTT
TRBV19,TRBJ2-5,NA,NA,CASSIALIDRQGVRQETQYF,TGTGCCAGTAGTATTGCCCTCATTGACAGGCAGGGCGTACGACAAGAGACCCAGTACTTC
TRBV4-2,TRBJ2-1,NA,NA,CASSQNTGTPRDEQFF,TGTGCCAGCAGCCAAAACACCGGGACTCCGCGGGATGAGCAGTTCTTC
TRBV11-2,TRBJ2-1,TRBD2,NA,CASSPRSSGRGEQFF,TGTGCCAGCAGCCCGAGGTCTAGCGGGAGAGGTGAGCAGTTCTTC
TRBV5-6,TRBJ2-7,NA,NA,CASSLVGDLYEQYF,TGTGCCAGCAGCTTGGTCGGGGACCTTTACGAGCAGTACTTC
TRBV9,TRBJ2-7,NA,NA,CASSATGLSYEQYF,TGTGCCAGCAGCGCTACAGGGTTATCCTACGAGCAGTACTTC
TRBV27,TRBJ2-7,TRBD2,NA,CASSKSGLAGGGVYEQYF,TGTGCCAGCAGCAAATCGGGACTAGCGGGAGGGGGGGTCTACGAGCAGTACTTC
TRBV11-2,TRBJ2-2,TRBD2,NA,CASSLERPGRLAGEGGELFF,TGTGCCAGCAGCTTAGAGAGGCCAGGGCGGCTAGCGGGAGAGGGCGGGGAGCTGTTTTTT
TRBV19,TRBJ2-7,NA,NA,CASSMGHPIYEQYF,TGTGCCAGTAGTATGGGTCACCCAATCTACGAGCAGTACTTC
TRBV10-3,TRBJ2-3,TRBD1,few,CAVAGTGGHTQYF,TGTGCCGTCGCCGGGACAGGGGGTCATACGCAGTATTTT
TRBV9,TRBJ1-6,TRBD1,NA,CASSVRGGVSPLHF,TGTGCCAGCAGCGTACGAGGGGGCGTTTCACCCCTCCACTTT
TRBV5-6,TRBJ2-3,TRBD2,NA,CASSRTSGGTDTQYF,TGTGCCAGCAGCCGGACTAGCGGAGGCACAGATACGCAGTATTTT
TRBV6-5,TRBJ1-1,TRBD1,NA,CASSYSKGADTEAFF,TGTGCCAGCAGTTACTCTAAGGGGGCGGACACTGAAGCTTTCTTT
TRBV9,TRBJ1-2,NA,few,CASSPQGGNHGYTF,TGTGCCAGCAGCCCACAAGGAGGGAACCATGGCTACACCTTC
TRBV4-1,TRBJ1-2,NA,NA,CASSLPITNYGYTF,TGCGCCAGCAGCCTCCCGATAACTAACTATGGCTACACCTTC
TRBV11-2,TRBJ1-6,NA,NA,CASSLSKVIYNSPLHF,TGTGCCAGCAGCTTATCAAAGGTTATTTATAATTCACCCCTCCACTTT
TRBV19,TRBJ2-5,NA,NA,CASSKASFETQYF,TGTGCCAGTAGTAAGGCTAGCTTTGAGACCCAGTACTTC
TRBV7-9,TRBJ2-7,TRBD1,NA,CASSLHLGQEYEQYF,TGTGCCAGCAGCTTACATTTGGGACAGGAGTACGAGCAGTACTTC
TRBV10-3,TRBJ2-1,TRBD2,NA,CATGLAGEDEQFF,TGTGCCACAGGACTAGCGGGAGAAGATGAGCAGTTCTTC
TRBV5-6,TRBJ1-2,NA,NA,CARSGDGPGGYGYTF,TGTGCCCGCAGCGGGGACGGGCCGGGGGGCTATGGCTACACCTTC
TRBV7-8,TRBJ2-2,TRBD2,NA,CASSLRDYNTGELFF,TGTGCCAGCAGCTTACGGGACTATAACACCGGGGAGCTGTTTTTT
TRBV11-2,TRBJ1-4,NA,NA,CASSGYLPGLKEKLFF,TGTGCCAGCAGCGGATATTTACCGGGACTAAAGGAAAAACTGTTTTTT
TRBV2,TRBJ2-7,TRBD2,few,CASRVGGEIHPYEQYF,TGTGCCAGCAGAGTGGGGGGGGAGATCCATCCCTACGAGCAGTACTTC
TRBV19,TRBJ1-2,NA,few,CASSIYRAGYTF,TGTGCCAGTAGTATCTACCGGGCTGGCTACACCTTC
TRBV2,TRBJ1-2,NA,NA,CAPGYYGYTF,TGTGCCCCAGGGTACTATGGCTACACCTTC
TRBV18,TRBJ2-3,NA,few,CASSPRATDTQYF,TGTGCCAGCTCACCCCGGGCCACAGATACGCAGTATTTT
TRBV27,TRBJ2-7,TRBD2,once,CASSFGTRSSYEQYF,TGTGCCAGCAGTTTCGGGACTAGGAGCTCCTACGAGCAGTACTTC
TRBV2,TRBJ2-7,NA,NA,CASSGSYEQYF,TGTGCCAGCAGTGGCTCCTACGAGCAGTACTTC
TRBV7-8,TRBJ1-5,TRBD1,NA,CASSLGPGQFNQPQHF,TGTGCCAGCAGCTTAGGTCCGGGACAGTTCAATCAGCCCCAGCATTTT
TRBV11-2,TRBJ2-5,NA,NA,CANSLVDYNYLRETQYF,TGTGCCAACAGCTTAGTGGACTATAATTATCTTAGGGAGACCCAGTACTTC
TRBV5-1,TRBJ2-7,NA,once,CASSLIGGLDYEQYF,TGCGCCAGCAGCTTAATTGGGGGTCTAGACTACGAGCAGTACTTC
TRBV4-1,TRBJ1-6,NA,NA,CASSQVDMGLTGSPLHF,TGCGCCAGCAGCCAAGTGGATATGGGACTAACTGGCTCACCCCTCCACTTT
TRBV15,TRBJ2-2,NA,few,CATSKRTTLVNTGELFF,TGTGCCACCAGCAAGCGGACCACACTCGTTAACACCGGGGAGCTGTTTTTT
TRBV29-1,TRBJ1-2,TRBD1,once,CSVEYGGQMYGYTF,TGCAGCGTTGAATATGGGGGACAGATGTATGGCTACACCTTC